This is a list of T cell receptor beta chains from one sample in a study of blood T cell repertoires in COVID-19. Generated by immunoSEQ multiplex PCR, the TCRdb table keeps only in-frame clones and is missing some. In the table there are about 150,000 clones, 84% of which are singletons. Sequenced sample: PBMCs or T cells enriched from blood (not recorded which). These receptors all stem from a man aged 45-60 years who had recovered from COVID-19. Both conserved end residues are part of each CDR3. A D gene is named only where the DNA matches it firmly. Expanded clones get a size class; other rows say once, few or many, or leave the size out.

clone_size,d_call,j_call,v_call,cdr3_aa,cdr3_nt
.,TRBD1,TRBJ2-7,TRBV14,CASSLRTGAYEQYF,TGTGCCAGCAGCCTGAGGACAGGGGCCTACGAGCAGTACTTC
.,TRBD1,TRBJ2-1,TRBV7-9,CASSLEGAVEQFF,TGTGCCAGCAGCTTAGAGGGGGCCGTTGAGCAGTTCTTC
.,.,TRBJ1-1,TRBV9,CASSGQDGFTEAFF,TGTGCCAGCAGCGGCCAGGATGGGTTCACTGAAGCTTTCTTT
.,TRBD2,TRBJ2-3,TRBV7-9,CASSSIGGGLAGATDTQYF,TGTGCCAGCAGCTCCATAGGAGGGGGACTAGCGGGAGCCACAGATACGCAGTATTTT
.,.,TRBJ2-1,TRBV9,CASSVASGRGIYNEQFF,TGTGCCAGCAGCGTAGCGTCCGGGAGAGGGATCTACAATGAGCAGTTCTTC
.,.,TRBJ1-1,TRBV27,CASSATNRVRGTEAFF,TGTGCCAGCAGTGCAACCAACAGGGTCAGAGGGACTGAAGCTTTCTTT
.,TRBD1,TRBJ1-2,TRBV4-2,CASRPPDRVGGYTF,TGTGCCAGCAGGCCCCCGGACAGGGTTGGTGGCTACACCTTC
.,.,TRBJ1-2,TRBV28,CASTPGRGASSYGYTF,TGTGCCAGCACCCCCGGGCGGGGGGCAAGCTCCTATGGCTACACCTTC
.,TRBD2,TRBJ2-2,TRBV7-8,CASSSGTSLAGELFF,TGTGCCAGCAGCTCCGGGACTAGCTTGGCCGGGGAGCTGTTTTTT
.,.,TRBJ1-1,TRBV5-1,CASSLANDRRVNTEAFF,TGCGCCAGCAGCTTGGCCAATGACCGGCGGGTGAACACTGAAGCTTTCTTT
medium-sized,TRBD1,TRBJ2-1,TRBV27,CASSFADRLYNEQFF,TGTGCCAGCAGTTTTGCGGACAGGTTATACAATGAGCAGTTCTTC
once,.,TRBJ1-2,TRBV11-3,CASSLERTGRYGYTF,TGTGCCAGCAGCTTAGAGAGAACAGGGCGGTATGGCTACACCTTC
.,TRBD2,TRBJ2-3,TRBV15,CATSRDRGVGTQYF,TGTGCCACCAGCAGAGATCGGGGGGTTGGTACGCAGTATTTT
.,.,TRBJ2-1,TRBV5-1,CASSLAGRAGDEQFF,TGCGCCAGCAGCTTGGCCGGGCGGGCCGGGGATGAGCAGTTCTTC
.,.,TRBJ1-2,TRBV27,CASSRNTWPYYGYTF,TGTGCCAGCAGCAGAAATACGTGGCCCTACTATGGCTACACCTTC
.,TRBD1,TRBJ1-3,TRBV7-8,CASSLSGTGPISGNTIYF,TGTGCCAGCAGCTTAAGCGGGACAGGGCCTATCTCTGGAAACACCATATATTTT
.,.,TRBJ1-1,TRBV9,CASSVGMDSMNTEAFF,TGTGCCAGCAGCGTAGGCATGGACAGCATGAACACTGAAGCTTTCTTT
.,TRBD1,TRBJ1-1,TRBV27,CASRARTGGARTEAFF,TGTGCCAGCAGAGCCCGGACAGGGGGCGCGAGAACTGAAGCTTTCTTT
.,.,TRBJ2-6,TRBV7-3,CASSFGSAGANVLTF,TGTGCCAGCAGCTTCGGTTCCGCTGGGGCCAACGTCCTGACTTTC
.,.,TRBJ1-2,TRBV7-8,CASSYSRGGYTF,TGTGCCAGCAGCTATAGCAGGGGCGGCTACACCTTC
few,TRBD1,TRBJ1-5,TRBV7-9,CASSQLGTGNQPQHF,TGTGCCAGCAGCCAACTTGGGACAGGCAATCAGCCCCAGCATTTT
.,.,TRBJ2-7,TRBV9,CASSVGGEPSYEQYF,TGTGCCAGCAGCGTAGGCGGGGAACCATCCTACGAGCAGTACTTC
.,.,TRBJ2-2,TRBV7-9,CASSGTPNTGELFF,TGTGCCAGCAGCGGGACACCGAACACCGGGGAGCTGTTTTTT
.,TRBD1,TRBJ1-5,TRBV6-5,CASSFRTGVQPQHF,TGTGCCAGCAGTTTTCGGACAGGGGTTCAGCCCCAGCATTTT
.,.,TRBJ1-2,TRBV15,CATSRDRRGYTF,TGTGCCACCAGCAGAGATCGTCGTGGCTACACCTTC
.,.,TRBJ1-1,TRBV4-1,CASSQVPRGNTEAFF,TGCGCCAGCAGCCAAGTGCCCAGGGGGAACACTGAAGCTTTCTTT